This T cell receptor beta chain derives from a study of shared clonotypes between healthy human individuals. Study context: With ages of 18 to 49, the donors were a couple of women and three men. Overall study results and limits: Tissues were not sampled, only blood, and their repertoires likely differ. Deeper or shallower sequencing was expected to change how clonotypes are shared among donors.

Generated by immunoSEQ multiplex PCR, the TCRdb table keeps only in-frame clones and is missing some. The sample lists around 1,900,000 clones, 93% occurring once. On this clone: Antigen specificity is unknown.

CD45RO-negative, CCR7-selected cells formed the naive CD8 fraction, which excluded terminally differentiated effector memory CD45RA+ cells. Per the germline V gene, CDR1 is MNHEY and CDR2 is SMNVEV (reference sequence). Between the trimmed V and J ends, which lost 3 bases and 8 bases, there was a span of 13 bases. The CDR3 is made up of 13 amino acids. Sequences were obtained from naive CD8+ T cells from PBMCs. The rearrangement joins TRBV27 to TRBJ1-2; D unresolved. The clonotype comes from a man aged 18-30 years in good health. Some clones in this sample may be carry-over from other donors' samples. The CDR3 region is CASSFFREWGYTF. The CDR3 DNA reads as TGTGCCAGCAGTTTTTTTCGAGAGTGGGGCTACACCTTC.